This TCR beta chain was captured by sequencing in a study of long-term antiretroviral therapy in people with HIV. In germline, CDR1 is SGHVS, CDR2 FQNEAQ. This CDR3 has 15 amino acids. The V segment lost 5 bases and the J segment 8 bases; nucleotides outside the gene matches: 10. Survey-level immunoSEQ v3.0 assays were run. TCRdb's copy holds only in-frame clones and misses some; the assay was immunoSEQ multiplex PCR. Of some 31,000 clones detected, almost 97% appear once; the ten largest clones hold just under 3%. The source was unsorted PBMCs, collected 6.9 years after starting antiretroviral therapy. The sequence was obtained from a man aged 25-40 years with HIV. The V gene is TRBV7-8, the J gene TRBJ2-1, with TRBD1 identical over 9 bases. CDR3 in amino acids: CASSGLPGQGYEQFF. In nucleotides, the CDR3 is TGTGCCAGCAGCGGCCTTCCGGGACAGGGTTATGAGCAGTTCTTC.